The 5 T cell receptor beta chains listed next were all sequenced from one sample in a study of T cell responses to AZD1222 COVID-19 vaccine. Sequencing used immunoSEQ multiplex PCR; TCRdb keeps in-frame clones, though not all of them. Here the sample spans 80,000 to 95,000 clones, about 90% being singletons. The sample consisted of peripheral blood, taken on day 0 of MenACWY control vaccination. The receptors originated from an adult in good health.

The CDR3 region has the DNA TGTGCCAGCAGCCTTCGGACAGGGATGACTGAAGCTTTCTTT. Translating it yields CASSLRTGMTEAFF. V usage is TRBV3-1 (or the pseudogene TRBV3-2) and J usage is TRBJ1-1; 8 nucleotides match TRBD1. The CDR3 has 14 amino acids. V gave up 4 bases and J gave up 5 bases; unmatched junction bases: 6. The germline CDR1 and CDR2 sequences are LGHDT and YNNKEL (reference sequence).

The V and J genes are TRBV2 and TRBJ2-1; TRBD1 matches 9 bases. With 9 bases clipped from V and 4 bases from J, the junction kept 4 bases outside the gene matches. This CDR3 has 13 residues. Germline V gene data show CDR1 as SNHLY and CDR2 as FYNNEI. DNA for the CDR3: TGTGCCAGGACCGGGACAGGGTACAATGAGCAGTTCTTC. This codes for CARTGTGYNEQFF.

J is TRBJ2-4 and V is TRBV20-1, with 8 bases fitting TRBD1. Germline CDR1 is DFQATT and CDR2 is SNEGSKA (reference sequence). V dropped 3 bases and J dropped 0; count of bases not matched to a gene: 13. CDR3 length: 18 amino acids. The CDR3 loop reads CSASLGTGLRLAKNIQYF. The CDR3, as DNA: TGCAGTGCTAGTCTCGGGACAGGTCTTCGACTAGCCAAAAACATTCAGTACTTC.

The CDR3 coding sequence is TGTGCCAGCAGCAAGGGCGACAGAACTAACTATGGCTACACCTTC. Protein product: CASSKGDRTNYGYTF. The chain recombines TRBV21-1 with TRBJ1-2; the table names TRBD1, a call not compared with the DNA. TRBV21-1 constitutes a pseudogene. The CDR3 runs 15 residues.

This clone came up a few times. The chain joins TRBV9 to TRBJ2-1; TRBD1 aligns across 7 bases. Germline trimming cut 4 bases from V and 6 bases from J; bases unmatched to any gene: 10. Germline V gene data show CDR1 as SGDLS and CDR2 as YYNGEE. This CDR3 has 15 amino acids. The CDR3: CASSSFEAGGNEQFF. The CDR3 DNA sequence: TGTGCCAGCAGCTCCTTCGAGGCAGGGGGCAATGAGCAGTTCTTC.